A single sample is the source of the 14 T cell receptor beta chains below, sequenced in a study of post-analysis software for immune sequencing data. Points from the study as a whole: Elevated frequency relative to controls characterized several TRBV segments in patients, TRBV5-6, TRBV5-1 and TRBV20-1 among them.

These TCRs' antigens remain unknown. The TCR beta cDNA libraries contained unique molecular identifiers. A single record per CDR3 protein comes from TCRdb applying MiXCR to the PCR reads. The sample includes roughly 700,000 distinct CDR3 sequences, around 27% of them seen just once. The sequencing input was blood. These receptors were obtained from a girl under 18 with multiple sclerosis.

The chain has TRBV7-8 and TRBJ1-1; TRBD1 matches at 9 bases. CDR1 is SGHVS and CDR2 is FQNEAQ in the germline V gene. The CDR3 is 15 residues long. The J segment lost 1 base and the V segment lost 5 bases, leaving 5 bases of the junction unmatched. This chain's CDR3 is CASSRTGVRNTEAFF. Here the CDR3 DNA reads TGTGCCAGCAGCCGGACAGGGGTTCGGAACACTGAAGCTTTCTTT.

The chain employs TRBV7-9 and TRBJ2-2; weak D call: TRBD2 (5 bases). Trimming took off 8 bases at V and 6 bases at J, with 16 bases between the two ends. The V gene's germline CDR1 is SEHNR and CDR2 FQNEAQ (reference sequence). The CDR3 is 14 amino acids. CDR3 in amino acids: CASLGIAMAGELFF. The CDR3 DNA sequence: TGTGCCAGCTTGGGAATAGCGATGGCCGGGGAGCTGTTTTTT.

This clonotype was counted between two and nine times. The CDR3 nucleotides are TGTGCCAGCAGGACGGGACTAGCGGGAGAGACCCAGTACTTC. Translation gives CASRTGLAGETQYF. The chain is built from TRBV2 and TRBJ2-5, with 12 bases aligning to TRBD2. The CDR3 consists of 14 residues. Germline V CDR1 and CDR2: SNHLY, FYNNEI. V was clipped by 6 bases and J by 4 bases; unmatched bases: 3.

The CDR3 sequence is CASSPGGRGNQPQHF. The CDR3 nucleotides are TGTGCCAGCTCCCCCGGGGGGCGCGGCAATCAGCCCCAGCATTTT. The V gene is TRBV18, the J gene TRBJ1-5, with D maybe TRBD1 (6 bases). Germline V gene sequence: CDR1 KGHSH, CDR2 LQKENI. V was clipped by 6 bases and J by 2 bases, with 14 bases between them. The CDR3 has 15 residues. The variable domain in full, with the rest retrieved from reference TRBV18 and TRBJ1-5, is NAGVMQNPRHLVRRRGQEARLRCSPMKGHSHVYWYRQLPEEGLKFMVYLQKENIIDESGMPKERFSAEFPKEGPSILRIQQVVRGDSAAYFCASSPGGRGNQPQHFGDGTRLSIL.

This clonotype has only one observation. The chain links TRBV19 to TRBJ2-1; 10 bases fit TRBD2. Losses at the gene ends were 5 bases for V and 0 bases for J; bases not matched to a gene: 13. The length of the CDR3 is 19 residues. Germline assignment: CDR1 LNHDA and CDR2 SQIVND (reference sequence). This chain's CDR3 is CASSGGLAFATYSYNEQFF. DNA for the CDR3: TGTGCCAGTAGTGGGGGACTAGCGTTCGCTACGTACTCCTACAATGAGCAGTTCTTC. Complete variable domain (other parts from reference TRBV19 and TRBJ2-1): DGGITQSPKYLFRKEGQNVTLSCEQNLNHDAMYWYRQDPGQGLRLIYYSQIVNDFQKGDIAEGYSVSREKKESFPLTVTSAQKNPTAFYLCASSGGLAFATYSYNEQFFGPGTRLTVL.

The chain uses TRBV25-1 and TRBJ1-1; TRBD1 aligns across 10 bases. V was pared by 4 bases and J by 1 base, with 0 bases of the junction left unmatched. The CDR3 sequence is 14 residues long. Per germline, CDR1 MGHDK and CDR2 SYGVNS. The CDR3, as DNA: TGTGCCAGCAGTGGGACAGGGGGGAACACTGAAGCTTTCTTT. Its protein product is CASSGTGGNTEAFF. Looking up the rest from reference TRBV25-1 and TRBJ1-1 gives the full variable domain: EADIYQTPRYLVIGTGKKITLECSQTMGHDKMYWYQQDPGMELHLIHYSYGVNSTEKGDLSSESTVSRIRTEHFPLTLESARPSHTSQYLCASSGTGGNTEAFFGQGTRLTVV.

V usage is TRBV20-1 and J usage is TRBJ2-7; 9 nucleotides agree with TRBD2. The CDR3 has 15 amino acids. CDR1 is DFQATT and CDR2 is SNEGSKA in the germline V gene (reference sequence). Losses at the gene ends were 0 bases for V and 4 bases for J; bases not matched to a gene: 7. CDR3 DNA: TGCAGTGCTAGAGATCCCCAGCGGGGGGCTTACGAGCAGTACTTC. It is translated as CSARDPQRGAYEQYF.

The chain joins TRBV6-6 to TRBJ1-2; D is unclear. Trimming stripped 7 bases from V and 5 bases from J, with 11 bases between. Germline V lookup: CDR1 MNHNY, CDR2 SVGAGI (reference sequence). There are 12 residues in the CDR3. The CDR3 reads CASTTAEYGYTF. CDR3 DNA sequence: TGTGCCAGCACAACTGCTGAGTATGGCTACACCTTC.

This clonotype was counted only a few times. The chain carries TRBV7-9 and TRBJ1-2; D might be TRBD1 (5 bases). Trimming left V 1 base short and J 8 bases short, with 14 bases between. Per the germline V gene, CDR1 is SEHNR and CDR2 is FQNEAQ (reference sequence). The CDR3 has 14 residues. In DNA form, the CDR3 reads TGTGCCAGCAGCTTAGGTCAGGGACGGGGCGGCTACACCTTC. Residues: CASSLGQGRGGYTF.

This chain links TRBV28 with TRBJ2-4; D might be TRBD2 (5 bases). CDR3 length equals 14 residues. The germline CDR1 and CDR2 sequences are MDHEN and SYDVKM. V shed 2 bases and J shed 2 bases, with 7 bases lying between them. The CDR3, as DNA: TGTGCCAGCAGTTTAGAGGGAACCAAAAACATTCAGTACTTC. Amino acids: CASSLEGTKNIQYF.

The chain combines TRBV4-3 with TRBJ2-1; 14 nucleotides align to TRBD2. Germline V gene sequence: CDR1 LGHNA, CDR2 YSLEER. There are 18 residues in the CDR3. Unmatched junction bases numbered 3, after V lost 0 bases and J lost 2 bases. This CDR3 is CASSQDEGLAGAYNEQFF. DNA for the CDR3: TGCGCCAGCAGCCAAGATGAGGGACTAGCGGGAGCCTACAATGAGCAGTTCTTC.

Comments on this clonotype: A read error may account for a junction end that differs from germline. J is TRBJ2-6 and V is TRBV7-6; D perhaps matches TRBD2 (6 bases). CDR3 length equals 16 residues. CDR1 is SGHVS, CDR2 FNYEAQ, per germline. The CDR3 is CASSRIGSSGANVRTF. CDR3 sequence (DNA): TGTGCCAGCAGCCGGATCGGGAGCTCTGGGGCCAACGTCCGGACTTTC.

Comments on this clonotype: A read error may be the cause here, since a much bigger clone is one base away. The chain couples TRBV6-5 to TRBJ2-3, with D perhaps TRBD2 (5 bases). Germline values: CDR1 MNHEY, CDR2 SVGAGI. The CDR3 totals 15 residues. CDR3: CASSYSRESTDRQYF. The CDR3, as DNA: TGTGCCAGCAGTTACTCTCGGGAAAGCACAGATAGGCAGTATTTT.

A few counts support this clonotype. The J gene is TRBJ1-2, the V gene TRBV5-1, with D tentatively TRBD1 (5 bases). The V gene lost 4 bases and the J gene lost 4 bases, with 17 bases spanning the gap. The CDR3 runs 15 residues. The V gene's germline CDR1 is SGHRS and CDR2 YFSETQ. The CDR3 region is CASSPRADGSYGYTF. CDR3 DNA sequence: TGCGCCAGCAGCCCCAGGGCGGACGGATCCTATGGCTACACCTTC.